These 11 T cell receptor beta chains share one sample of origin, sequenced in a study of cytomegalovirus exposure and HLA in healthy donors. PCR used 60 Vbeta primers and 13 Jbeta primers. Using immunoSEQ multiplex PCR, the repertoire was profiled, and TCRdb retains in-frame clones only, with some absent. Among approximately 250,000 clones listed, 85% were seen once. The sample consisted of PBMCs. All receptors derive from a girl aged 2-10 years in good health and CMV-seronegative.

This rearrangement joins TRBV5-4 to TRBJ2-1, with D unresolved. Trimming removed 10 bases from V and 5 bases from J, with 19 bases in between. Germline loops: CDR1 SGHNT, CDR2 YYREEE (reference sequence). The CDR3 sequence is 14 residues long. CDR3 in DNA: TGTGCCGTTCAGCGTAGTCTCAGACACAATGAGCAGTTCTTC. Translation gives CAVQRSLRHNEQFF.

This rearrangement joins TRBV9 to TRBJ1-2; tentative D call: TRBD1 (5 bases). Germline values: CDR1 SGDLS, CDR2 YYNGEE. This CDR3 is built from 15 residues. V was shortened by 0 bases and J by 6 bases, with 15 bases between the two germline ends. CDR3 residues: CASSVGTGSTNGYTF. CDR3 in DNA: TGTGCCAGCAGCGTAGGTACAGGAAGTACAAATGGCTACACCTTC. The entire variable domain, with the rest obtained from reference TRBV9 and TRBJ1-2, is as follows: DSGVTQTPKHLITATGQRVTLRCSPRSGDLSVYWYQQSLDQGLQFLIQYYNGEERAKGNILERFSAQQFPDLHSELNLSSLELGDSALYFCASSVGTGSTNGYTFGSGTRLTVV.

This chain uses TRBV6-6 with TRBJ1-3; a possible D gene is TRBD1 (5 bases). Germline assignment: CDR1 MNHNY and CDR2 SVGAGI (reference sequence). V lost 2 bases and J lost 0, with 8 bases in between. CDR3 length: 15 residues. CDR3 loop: CASSYLDSSGNTIYF. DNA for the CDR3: TGTGCCAGCAGTTACCTCGACAGCTCTGGAAACACCATATATTTT.

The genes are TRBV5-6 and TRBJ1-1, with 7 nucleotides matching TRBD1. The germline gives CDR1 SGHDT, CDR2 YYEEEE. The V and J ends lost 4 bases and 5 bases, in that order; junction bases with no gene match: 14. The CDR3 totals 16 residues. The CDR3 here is CASSRGQGGIRTEAFF. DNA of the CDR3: TGTGCCAGCAGCCGGGGGCAGGGGGGAATAAGGACTGAAGCTTTCTTT.

The CDR3 region has the DNA TGTGCCAGCAGCCTCCCGGGACTAGCCTACAATGAGCAGTTCTTC. Amino acids: CASSLPGLAYNEQFF. V and J are TRBV7-9 and TRBJ2-1, with 8 positions matching TRBD2. CDR1 is SEHNR, CDR2 FQNEAQ, per germline (reference sequence). The CDR3 is 15 amino acids. Germline trimming cut 5 bases from V and 2 bases from J; bases unmatched to any gene: 5.

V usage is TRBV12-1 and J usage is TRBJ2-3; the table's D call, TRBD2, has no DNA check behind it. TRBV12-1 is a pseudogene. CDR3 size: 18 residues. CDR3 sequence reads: CASSFGGDQAGGADTQYF. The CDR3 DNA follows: TGTGCCAGCAGCTTCGGGGGGGACCAAGCGGGAGGAGCCGATACGCAGTATTTT.

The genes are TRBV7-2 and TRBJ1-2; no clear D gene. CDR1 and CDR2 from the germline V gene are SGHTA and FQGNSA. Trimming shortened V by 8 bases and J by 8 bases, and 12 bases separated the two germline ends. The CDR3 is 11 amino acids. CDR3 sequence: CASADAWGYTF. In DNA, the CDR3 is TGTGCCAGCGCGGATGCATGGGGCTACACCTTC.

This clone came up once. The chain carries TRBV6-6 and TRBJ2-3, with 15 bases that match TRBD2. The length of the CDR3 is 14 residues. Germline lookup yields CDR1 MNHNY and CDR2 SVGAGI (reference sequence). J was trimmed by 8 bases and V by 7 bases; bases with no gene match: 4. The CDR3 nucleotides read TGTGCCAGCATCGGGACTAGCGGGAGGTTTACGCAGTATTTT. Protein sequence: CASIGTSGRFTQYF.

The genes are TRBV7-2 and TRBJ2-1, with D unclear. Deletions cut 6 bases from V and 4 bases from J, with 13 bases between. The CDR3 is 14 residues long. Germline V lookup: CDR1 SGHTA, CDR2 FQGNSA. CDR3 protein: CASSDHSRYNEQFF. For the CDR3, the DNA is TGTGCCAGCAGTGACCACAGTAGGTACAATGAGCAGTTCTTC.

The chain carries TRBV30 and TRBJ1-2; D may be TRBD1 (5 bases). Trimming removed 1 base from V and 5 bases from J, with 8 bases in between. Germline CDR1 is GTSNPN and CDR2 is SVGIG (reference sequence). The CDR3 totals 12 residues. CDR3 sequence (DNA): TGTGCCTGGAGTGGGGGCGCGTATGGCTACACCTTC. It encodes CAWSGGAYGYTF.

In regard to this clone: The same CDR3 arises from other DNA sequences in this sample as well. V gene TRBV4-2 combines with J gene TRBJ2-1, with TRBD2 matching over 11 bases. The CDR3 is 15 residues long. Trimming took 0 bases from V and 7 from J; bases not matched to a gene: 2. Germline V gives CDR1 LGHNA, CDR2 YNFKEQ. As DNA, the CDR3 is TGTGCCAGCAGCCAAGATAGCGGGGGGGCAAATGAGCAGTTCTTC. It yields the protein CASSQDSGGANEQFF.